This T cell receptor beta chain was retrieved from a study of blood T cell repertoires in COVID-19. Study background: Acute and convalescent COVID-19 samples came from the United States, Italy and Spain. PBMCs, B-cell-depleted T cells, or T cells provided the cDNA or gDNA that made up the material.

Source study methods: The assay estimated nucleated cells by amplifying reference gene primers. Libraries were prepared by immunoSEQ multiplex PCR; TCRdb keeps only in-frame clonotypes and omits some of them. That table is the source of V, J and clone size, and D and trimming were worked out from the DNA. The data contain about 130,000 clones, 87% of them singletons. The CDR3 sequence is 14 residues long. J gave up 5 bases and V 5 bases, and 5 bases lay outside the gene matches. The germline V gene encodes CDR1 SGHTA and CDR2 FQGNSA. The sequence derives from an older woman with acute or convalescent COVID-19. Sequenced sample: peripheral blood. V and J are TRBV7-2 and TRBJ1-5; TRBD1 matches at 8 bases. The chain's CDR3 is CASSDRQGYQPQHF. The CDR3 DNA follows: TGTGCCAGCAGCGATAGACAGGGGTATCAGCCCCAGCATTTT.